One and the same sample provided the 19 T cell receptor beta chains below, sequenced in a study of post-analysis software for immune sequencing data. These TCRs are of unknown antigen specificity. The TCR beta cDNA libraries contained unique molecular identifiers. TCRdb called the PCR reads again in MiXCR, with one record for every CDR3 protein. The sample carries 700,000 to 900,000 distinct CDR3 sequences, roughly 46% recorded once. Study-level findings and limits: Patients carried roughly 5 TRBV segments more frequently than controls did, and TRBV5-6, TRBV5-1 and TRBV20-1 were among them.

Sequenced: blood. Receptors originate from a girl between 10 and 17 years old with multiple sclerosis.

Of note for this clonotype: A much more abundant neighbour one base away suggests this may be a read error. The chain has TRBV12-3 or TRBV12-4 and TRBJ2-7, with D hard to call. CDR3 length: 13 residues. V lost 6 bases and J lost 0, with 9 bases in between. CDR3 DNA: TGTGCCAGCAGAAGCATCTCCTCCTACGAGCAGTACTTC. This encodes CASRSISSYEQYF.

CDR3 coding DNA: TGTGCCAGCAGTCCCCGGGACAGAATTAACACCGGGGAGCTGTTTTTT. This encodes CASSPRDRINTGELFF. The rearrangement links TRBV12-3 or TRBV12-4 to TRBJ2-2; 7 bases agree with TRBD1. V lost 5 bases, J lost 2 bases, and 8 bases stayed unmatched. This CDR3 comprises 16 residues.

This clonotype was observed a few times. This chain joins TRBV7-2 and TRBJ2-3; 10 bases map to TRBD2. The CDR3 is made up of 19 amino acids. Trimming cost V 3 bases and J 0 bases; bases outside gene matches: 12. Germline values: CDR1 SGHTA, CDR2 FQGNSA. CDR3 in DNA: TGTGCCAGCAGCTTCTTTCACCGTACTAGCGGGATTAGCACAGATACGCAGTATTTT. Protein sequence: CASSFFHRTSGISTDTQYF.

The chain links TRBV4-3 to TRBJ2-3; D is tentatively TRBD1 or TRBD2 (6 bases each). Per germline, CDR1 LGHNA and CDR2 YSLEER. V lost 3 bases and J lost 8, with 18 bases in between. This CDR3 comprises 15 residues. CDR3: CASSQERGADFTQYF. The DNA of the CDR3 is TGCGCCAGCAGCCAGGAAAGGGGGGCGGACTTTACGCAGTATTTT.

J is TRBJ2-5 and V is TRBV20-1; TRBD2 agrees at 10 bases. The DNA end is a closer match to TRBJ2-7, so the J assignment may be wrong. The germline V gene has CDR1 DFQATT and CDR2 SNEGSKA (reference sequence). The CDR3 is 15 amino acids. CDR3 residues: CSARDRGLAIYEQYF. Here the CDR3 DNA reads TGCAGTGCTAGAGATCGGGGACTAGCGATATACGAGCAGTACTTC.

Concerning this clonotype: Germline is not matched at one junction end, which may reflect a read error. The V and J genes are TRBV5-6 and TRBJ2-7, with no clear D. The J call may not be correct, given that the DNA end is closer to TRBJ2-5. CDR1 and CDR2 from the germline V gene are SGHDT and YYEEEE. CDR3 length: 15 residues. The DNA for the CDR3 is TGTGCCAGCAACCCTCGGAACCCGAGACAAGGGACCCAGTACTTC. Its translation is CASNPRNPRQGTQYF.

The rearrangement links TRBV30 to TRBJ2-7, with 8 bases identical to TRBD1. Germline-derived CDR1 and CDR2 are GTSNPN and SVGIG (reference sequence). CDR3 length equals 17 residues. J lost 2 bases, V lost 0 bases, and 12 bases had no gene match. The CDR3 sequence: CAWSVRLGTGDPYEQYF. The DNA of the CDR3 is TGTGCCTGGAGTGTACGCCTTGGGACAGGTGACCCCTACGAGCAGTACTTC.

This clonotype was seen only a few times. This chain links TRBV4-2 with TRBJ2-7; 8 positions match TRBD1. Germline assignment: CDR1 LGHNA and CDR2 YNFKEQ. CDR3 length: 17 amino acids. Trimming at V came to 1 base and at J to 3 bases, leaving 11 bases not matched to a gene. Here the CDR3 reads CASSQGLDRDLGYEQYF. The CDR3 DNA reads as TGTGCCAGCAGCCAAGGGTTGGACAGGGACCTTGGCTACGAGCAGTACTTC.

This clonotype was recorded only once. The rearrangement uses TRBV29-1 and TRBJ1-2; a weak D match, TRBD1 (5 bases). Germline lookup yields CDR1 SQVTM and CDR2 ANQGSEA. CDR3 length equals 13 residues. CDR3 nucleotide sequence: TGCAACGTGACCGATCAGGGATTTGGTGGCTACACCTTC. Amino acids: CNVTDQGFGGYTF.

The chain links TRBV7-2 to TRBJ1-2, with 7 bases matching TRBD1. Germline trimming cut 4 bases from V and 0 bases from J; bases unmatched to any gene: 2. CDR3 size: 14 residues. The germline CDR1 and CDR2 sequences are SGHTA and FQGNSA. The CDR3 sequence is CASSSQGTNYGYTF. CDR3 DNA sequence: TGTGCCAGCAGCTCACAGGGGACTAACTATGGCTACACCTTC.

This clonotype was seen a handful of times. The chain carries TRBV28 and TRBJ2-3; 10 bases line up with TRBD2. The CDR3 is 16 residues long. Trimming at V came to 7 bases and at J to 4 bases, leaving 11 bases not matched to a gene. Germline V gene sequence: CDR1 MDHEN, CDR2 SYDVKM. The CDR3 region is CASTLLGGTSADTQYF. The CDR3, as DNA: TGTGCCAGCACCCTCTTGGGGGGGACTAGCGCAGATACGCAGTATTTT.

This clonotype was found a few times. The genes are TRBV29-1 and TRBJ1-1, with 11 bases identical to TRBD1. The germline CDR1 and CDR2 sequences are SQVTM and ANQGSEA. There are 14 residues in the CDR3. The V segment lost 1 base and the J segment 3 bases; nucleotides outside the gene matches: 1. This CDR3 reads CSVEGTGGHTEAFF. CDR3 in DNA: TGCAGCGTTGAAGGGACAGGGGGCCACACTGAAGCTTTCTTT.

This clonotype came up a few times. The chain has TRBV10-3 and TRBJ2-7; 7 nucleotides align to TRBD1. This CDR3 comprises 12 residues. Germline trimming cut 10 bases from V and 0 bases from J; bases unmatched to any gene: 3. CDR1 and CDR2 from the germline V gene are ENHRY and SYGVKD. CDR3 amino acids: CATTGSSYEQYF. The CDR3 DNA follows: TGTGCCACGACAGGGAGCTCCTACGAGCAGTACTTC.

This chain links TRBV12-3 or TRBV12-4 with TRBJ2-7; 9 bases match TRBD2. V gave up 3 bases and J gave up 7 bases; unmatched junction bases: 7. The CDR3 contains 14 residues. As DNA, the CDR3 is TGTGCCAGCAGTTTGGGGCGGGAGGGCCGTGAGCAGTACTTC. Translation: CASSLGREGREQYF.

This clonotype was seen once. V is TRBV7-2 and J is TRBJ2-1, with D possibly matching TRBD2 (6 bases). The germline gives CDR1 SGHTA, CDR2 FQGNSA. This CDR3 spans 12 amino acids. Trimming cost V 6 bases and J 10 bases, with 13 bases left between them. CDR3 in DNA: TGTGCCAGCAGTCCTTGGGGGGAAGAGCAGTTCTTC. It is translated as CASSPWGEEQFF.

CDR3 loop: CSARASARLATNEKLFF. In DNA, the CDR3 is TGCAGTGCTAGAGCGTCCGCGAGACTCGCAACTAATGAAAAACTGTTTTTT. The chain combines TRBV20-1 with TRBJ1-4; D remains unclear. The germline CDR1 and CDR2 sequences are DFQATT and SNEGSKA (reference sequence). V was pared by 1 base and J by 0 bases, with 15 bases between. The CDR3 totals 17 residues.

The gene calls are TRBV20-1 and TRBJ2-7; a weak D match, TRBD2 (5 bases). The end of the DNA aligns better with TRBJ2-5, so the J call may be wrong. The germline CDR1 and CDR2 sequences are DFQATT and SNEGSKA (reference sequence). The CDR3 loop spans 12 amino acids. The CDR3 is CSAPDSRETQYF. CDR3 in DNA: TGCAGTGCACCGGACTCGCGAGAGACCCAGTACTTC.

The rearrangement uses TRBV15 and TRBJ2-1; 8 bases align to TRBD1. V lost 7 bases, J lost 5 bases, and 7 bases stayed unmatched. Per the germline V gene, CDR1 is LNHNV and CDR2 is YYDKDF (reference sequence). The CDR3 spans 14 residues. The DNA of the CDR3 is TGTGCCACCACCCCGGACAGGGCCCACAATGAGCAGTTCTTC. Translating gives CATTPDRAHNEQFF.

Only a few counts were recorded for this clonotype. The genes are TRBV29-1 and TRBJ2-1; 8 bases align to TRBD1. The V gene's germline CDR1 is SQVTM and CDR2 ANQGSEA. CDR3 size: 13 residues. V was clipped by 5 bases and J by 8 bases; unmatched bases: 8. CDR3 sequence: CSVSPAGGDEQFF. In DNA, the CDR3 is TGCAGCGTTTCCCCCGCAGGGGGCGATGAGCAGTTCTTC.